A selection of T cell receptor beta chains follows, all from one sample in a study of blood T cell repertoires in COVID-19. TCRdb keeps only in-frame clones here, not all; method: immunoSEQ multiplex PCR. The sample gives roughly 150,000 clones, 80% to 85% of which show up once; 7.5% to 8.5% is in the top ten. Sequences were obtained from peripheral blood. The origin of the receptors is a human donor in a cohort sampled during active COVID-19. Each CDR3 is given with its conserved first and last residue. The order of the fields is V gene, D gene, clone size, J gene, CDR3 protein, CDR3 DNA. A D gene is named only where the DNA matches it firmly. A row's size may be missing; if present it is once, few, many or a size class.

TRBV2	-	-	TRBJ1-1	CATKTGLNTEAFF	TGTGCCACAAAAACAGGGTTGAACACTGAAGCTTTCTTT
TRBV5-5	-	-	TRBJ1-2	CASSLVVSNGYTF	TGTGCCAGCAGCTTGGTCGTCAGTAACGGCTACACCTTC
TRBV6-5	-	once	TRBJ2-7	CASSYGAGPKSYEQYF	TGTGCCAGCAGTTACGGGGCAGGCCCGAAATCCTACGAGCAGTACTTC
TRBV2	-	-	TRBJ2-7	CASTPDSIRYEQYF	TGTGCCAGCACCCCAGACAGCATTCGCTACGAGCAGTACTTC
TRBV5-1	TRBD2	-	TRBJ2-5	CASSRTSGEEGTQYF	TGCGCCAGCAGCAGGACTAGCGGGGAGGAGGGGACCCAGTACTTC
TRBV6-5	TRBD1	once	TRBJ1-1	CASSLDRVNTEAFF	TGTGCCAGCAGCCTGGACAGGGTGAACACTGAAGCTTTCTTT
TRBV5-4	TRBD1	-	TRBJ2-6	CASSVQTGGWANVLTF	TGTGCCAGCAGCGTCCAAACAGGGGGCTGGGCCAACGTCCTGACTTTC
TRBV19	-	-	TRBJ1-1	CASSVLQTEAFF	TGTGCCAGTAGTGTCCTGCAGACTGAAGCTTTCTTT
TRBV18	TRBD1	-	TRBJ1-1	CASSPGQGGEAFF	TGTGCCAGCTCACCTGGACAGGGAGGTGAAGCTTTCTTT
TRBV10-3	TRBD1	-	TRBJ1-1	CAISELVTGKPEAFF	TGTGCCATCAGTGAGTTGGTGACAGGGAAACCTGAAGCTTTCTTT
TRBV5-1	TRBD1	-	TRBJ2-5	CASTTGGGETQYF	TGCGCCAGCACCACAGGGGGCGGGGAGACCCAGTACTTC
TRBV5-5	TRBD1	-	TRBJ1-2	CASSPLIGTANYGYTF	TGTGCCAGCAGCCCCCTAATCGGGACAGCTAACTATGGCTACACCTTC
TRBV3-1/TRBV3-2	TRBD1	-	TRBJ1-1	CASSRTGGMNTEAFF	TGTGCCAGCAGTCGGACAGGAGGGATGAACACTGAAGCTTTCTTT
TRBV11-2	TRBD1	-	TRBJ1-3	CASSPWTGGVGNTIYF	TGTGCCAGCAGCCCTTGGACAGGGGGCGTTGGAAACACCATATATTTT
TRBV7-9	TRBD1	-	TRBJ1-3	CASSPRGQSSGNTIYF	TGTGCCAGCAGCCCAAGGGGACAGAGCTCTGGAAACACCATATATTTT
TRBV7-2	-	-	TRBJ2-7	CASSFWGTNYEQYF	TGTGCCAGCAGCTTCTGGGGCACTAACTACGAGCAGTACTTC
TRBV19	TRBD1	-	TRBJ1-1	CASTEMDRGGTEAFF	TGTGCCAGTACCGAAATGGACAGGGGGGGGACTGAAGCTTTCTTT
TRBV29-1	TRBD2	-	TRBJ2-7	CSVAGGGLYEQYF	TGCAGCGTTGCGGGGGGGGGACTCTACGAGCAGTACTTC
TRBV21-1	-	-	TRBJ2-4	CASSRDTGDIQYF	TGTGCCAGCAGCAGGGACACCGGGGACATTCAGTACTTC
TRBV7-9	TRBD1	-	TRBJ1-6	CASTSSGTGHSPLHF	TGTGCCAGCACCTCGTCCGGGACAGGGCACTCACCCCTCCACTTT
TRBV5-4	TRBD2	-	TRBJ2-1	CASSLAGGPGNEQFF	TGTGCCAGCAGCTTGGCGGGGGGGCCGGGGAATGAGCAGTTCTTC
TRBV3-1/TRBV3-2	TRBD1	-	TRBJ1-3	CASSQNDRAGNTIYF	TGTGCCAGCAGCCAAAACGACAGGGCTGGAAACACCATATATTTT
TRBV10-3	TRBD2	-	TRBJ2-2	CAIRATSDTGELFF	TGTGCCATCAGAGCGACTAGCGACACCGGGGAGCTGTTTTTT
TRBV7-9	-	-	TRBJ1-4	CASSLTGYTNEKLFF	TGTGCCAGCAGCTTAACAGGGTATACTAATGAAAAACTGTTTTTT
TRBV28	TRBD1	-	TRBJ1-5	CATGQGDQPQHF	TGTGCCACCGGACAGGGTGATCAGCCCCAGCATTTT
TRBV5-5	-	-	TRBJ1-3	CASSLRGLVGNTIYF	TGTGCCAGCAGCTTAAGAGGCTTGGTAGGAAACACCATATATTTT
TRBV3-1/TRBV3-2	-	once	TRBJ1-5	CASSQDRRGPQHF	TGTGCCAGCAGCCAAGATCGAAGGGGGCCCCAGCATTTT
TRBV28	-	-	TRBJ2-3	CASSPQWTQYF	TGTGCCAGCAGTCCACAGTGGACGCAGTATTTT
TRBV12-5	-	-	TRBJ2-7	CASGLLLEGRRSYEQYF	TGTGCTAGTGGTTTGCTCCTGGAGGGACGCCGCTCCTACGAGCAGTACTTC
TRBV23-1	-	-	TRBJ1-6	CASSQRQLPYNSPLHF	TGCGCCAGCAGTCAAAGACAGCTGCCCTATAATTCACCCCTCCACTTT
TRBV6-5	-	few	TRBJ2-1	CASSRDSQMVF	TGTGCCAGCAGTAGGGACTCCCAGATGGTCTTC
TRBV28	TRBD2	few	TRBJ2-5	CASSYAGGVETQYF	TGTGCCAGCAGTTACGCCGGGGGGGTGGAGACCCAGTACTTC
TRBV20-1	-	-	TRBJ2-5	CSGGAGETQYF	TGCAGTGGCGGGGCCGGGGAGACCCAGTACTTC
TRBV2	TRBD1	-	TRBJ2-7	CASREPTGGGEQYF	TGTGCCAGCAGAGAACCGACAGGGGGCGGGGAGCAGTACTTC
TRBV7-8	-	-	TRBJ1-5	CASSLGPTNQPQHF	TGTGCCAGCAGCTTAGGTCCTACCAATCAGCCCCAGCATTTT
TRBV19	-	-	TRBJ2-3	CASTEDLADTQYF	TGTGCCAGTACGGAGGATTTGGCAGATACGCAGTATTTT
TRBV6-5	-	-	TRBJ2-7	CASSWRGGEQYF	TGTGCCAGCAGTTGGAGGGGTGGGGAGCAGTACTTC
TRBV10-1	TRBD1	-	TRBJ1-2	CASGDSYGYTF	TGCGCCAGCGGGGACAGTTATGGCTACACCTTC
TRBV29-1	-	-	TRBJ2-7	CSVWGHSYEQYF	TGCAGCGTTTGGGGACACTCCTACGAGCAGTACTTC
TRBV5-1	-	once	TRBJ1-5	CASSLQAGGSQPQHF	TGCGCCAGCAGCTTGCAGGCCGGTGGTAGTCAGCCCCAGCATTTT
TRBV5-1	TRBD1	-	TRBJ1-1	CASSIEGASTEAFF	TGCGCCAGCAGCATAGAGGGGGCGAGCACTGAAGCTTTCTTT
TRBV6-1	-	-	TRBJ1-5	CASSEDRSGNRPQHF	TGTGCCAGCAGCGAAGACAGGTCCGGCAATCGGCCCCAGCATTTT
TRBV19	TRBD1	-	TRBJ2-1	CASSIRLVGTGDRNEQFF	TGTGCCAGTAGTATTCGTCTTGTAGGGACAGGGGATCGCAATGAGCAGTTCTTC
TRBV3-1/TRBV3-2	-	-	TRBJ2-1	CASSQDRGHGYNEQFF	TGTGCCAGCAGCCAAGATCGAGGACACGGCTACAATGAGCAGTTCTTC
TRBV18	-	-	TRBJ2-6	CASSPLSSGANVLTF	TGTGCCAGCTCCCCTTTGAGCTCTGGGGCCAACGTCCTGACTTTC
TRBV18	TRBD2	-	TRBJ2-7	CASSPRTAREVQYF	TGTGCCAGCTCACCAAGGACGGCCCGGGAGGTGCAGTACTTC
TRBV5-1	TRBD1	-	TRBJ2-1	CASSLTGQVYNEQFF	TGCGCCAGCAGCTTGACGGGACAGGTTTACAATGAGCAGTTCTTC
TRBV5-6	TRBD1	-	TRBJ1-5	CASSIGTGTGNQPQHF	TGTGCCAGCAGCATTGGGACAGGGACAGGCAATCAGCCCCAGCATTTT
TRBV10-1	-	-	TRBJ2-4	CASSEPGKAKNIQYF	TGCGCCAGCAGTGAACCAGGGAAGGCCAAAAACATTCAGTACTTC
TRBV28	-	-	TRBJ2-4	CASSFDSAGAKNIQYF	TGTGCCAGCAGTTTTGACTCGGCCGGGGCCAAAAACATTCAGTACTTC
TRBV3-1/TRBV3-2	TRBD1	few	TRBJ2-7	CASSQDNRGLDEQYF	TGTGCCAGCAGCCAAGACAACAGGGGGCTCGACGAGCAGTACTTC
TRBV7-9	TRBD1	-	TRBJ1-4	CASSSWTGDEKLFF	TGTGCCAGCAGCTCTTGGACAGGGGACGAAAAACTGTTTTTT
TRBV7-9	TRBD1	-	TRBJ2-7	CASSPRTGGKNEQYF	TGTGCCAGCAGCCCGCGGACAGGGGGGAAAAACGAGCAGTACTTC